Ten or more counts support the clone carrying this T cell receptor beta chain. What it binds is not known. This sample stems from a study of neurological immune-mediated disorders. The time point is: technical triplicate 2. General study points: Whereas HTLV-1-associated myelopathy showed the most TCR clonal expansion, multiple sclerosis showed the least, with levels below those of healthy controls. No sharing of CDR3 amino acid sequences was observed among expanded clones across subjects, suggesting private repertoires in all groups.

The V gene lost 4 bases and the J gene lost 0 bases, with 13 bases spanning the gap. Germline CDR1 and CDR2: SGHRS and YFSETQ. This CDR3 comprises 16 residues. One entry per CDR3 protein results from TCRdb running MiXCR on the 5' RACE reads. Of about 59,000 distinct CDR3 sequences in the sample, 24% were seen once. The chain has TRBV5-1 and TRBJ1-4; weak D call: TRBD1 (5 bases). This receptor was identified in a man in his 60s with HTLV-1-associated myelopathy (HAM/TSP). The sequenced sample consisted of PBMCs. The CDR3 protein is CASSTRGGATNEKLFF. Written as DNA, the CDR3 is TGCGCCAGCAGCACCCGGGGGGGGGCAACTAATGAAAAACTGTTTTTT.